This T cell receptor beta chain derives from a study of cytomegalovirus exposure and HLA in healthy donors. Study summary: An early release of data contained about 85 million unique TCRs, which came from HLA-typed donors.

Concerning this clone itself: Its antigen is still unknown.

Overall study findings and caveats: Later on, analysis showed that most CMV-associated TCR beta chains appeared to be HLA-restricted.

Germline loops: CDR1 LGHNA, CDR2 YNFKEQ. The CDR3 consists of 15 residues. V gave up 1 base and J gave up 5 bases; unmatched junction bases: 0. In the PCR, 60 Vbeta and 13 Jbeta primers were used. Assay: immunoSEQ multiplex PCR; the TCRdb copy retains only in-frame clones and omits some. This sample yields more than 60,000 clones, of which about 75% are seen a single time; more than 2.5% belongs to the top ten. The clonotype comes from a man aged 18 to 30 in good health and CMV-seronegative. The chain employs TRBV4-2 and TRBJ2-1; 12 bases fit TRBD2. Specimen: PBMCs. CDR3 loop: CASSQGTSGNNEQFF. CDR3 nucleotides: TGTGCCAGCAGCCAAGGGACTAGCGGGAACAATGAGCAGTTCTTC.